Following are 9 T cell receptor beta chains from one sample sequenced in a study of T cells in localized non-small cell lung cancer. Sequencing used immunoSEQ multiplex PCR; TCRdb keeps in-frame clones, though not all of them. The table includes 3,000 or so clones, 25% detected once. The sequenced sample was normal lung tissue next to the tumor, obtained before any cancer treatment. The receptors come from a male donor aged 60 or older with stage II lung adenocarcinoma.

The rearrangement links TRBV19 to TRBJ2-2, with TRBD2 identical over 13 bases. J lost 5 bases, V lost 7 bases, and 4 bases had no gene match. The CDR3 length is 15 residues. Germline CDR1 LNHDA, CDR2 SQIVND (reference sequence). Here the CDR3 DNA reads TGTGCCAGTACCGGACTAGCGGGGGTGACCGGGGAGCTGTTTTTT. Residues: CASTGLAGVTGELFF.

This clone came up a few times. J is TRBJ2-1 and V is TRBV6-8; 12 bases align to TRBD2. With V trimmed by 5 bases and J by 4 bases, 6 bases remained unmatched. In germline, CDR1 is MNHGY, CDR2 SAAAGT. CDR3 size: 16 residues. CDR3 coding DNA: TGTGCCAGCAGTCGAGCTAGCGGGGGGGTTTACAATGAGCAGTTCTTC. It encodes CASSRASGGVYNEQFF.

The chain is built from TRBV6-8 and TRBJ2-7; TRBD2 agrees at 13 bases. CDR1 is MNHGY, CDR2 SAAAGT, per germline. V was pared by 4 bases and J by 0 bases, with 3 bases of the junction left unmatched. The CDR3 extends over 16 amino acids. The CDR3 coding sequence is TGTGCCAGCAGTTCCTGGACTAGCGGGAGCTCCTACGAGCAGTACTTC. It yields the protein CASSSWTSGSSYEQYF.

This clone was detected only a few times. This chain connects TRBV18 to TRBJ1-1; the D gene is possibly TRBD1 (5 bases). Germline V gene lookup returns CDR1 KGHSH and CDR2 LQKENI. Trimming pared 3 bases from V and 4 bases from J, leaving 12 bases between. The CDR3 sequence is 14 residues long. For the CDR3, the DNA is TGTGCCAGCTCACCCGCAGGGATGTTCACTGAAGCTTTCTTT. Encoded protein: CASSPAGMFTEAFF.

The V call is TRBV11-3, the J call TRBJ2-6; D remains ambiguous. Germline loops: CDR1 SGHNT, CDR2 YENEEA. The CDR3 spans 16 residues. Trimming took 1 base from V and 2 from J, leaving 9 bases between them. CDR3 loop: CASSLGARTGANVLTF. CDR3 coding DNA: TGTGCCAGCAGCTTAGGGGCTCGAACTGGGGCCAACGTCCTGACTTTC.

This chain uses TRBV6-8 with TRBJ2-1; TRBD1 matches at 9 bases. Per germline, CDR1 MNHGY and CDR2 SAAAGT. V trimming: 2 bases; J trimming: 6 bases; junction bases outside the gene matches: 5. The CDR3 contains 15 residues. CDR3 residues: CASSYETTGGNEQFF. In DNA form, the CDR3 reads TGTGCCAGCAGTTACGAAACGACAGGGGGCAATGAGCAGTTCTTC.

The rearrangement uses TRBV11-3 and TRBJ2-2, with 10 bases matching TRBD1. The length of the CDR3 is 14 residues. Germline CDR1 is SGHNT and CDR2 is YENEEA. Trimming took 4 bases from V and 6 from J; bases not matched to a gene: 2. Written as DNA, the CDR3 is TGTGCCAGCAGCTGGGACAGGGGATCCGGGGAGCTGTTTTTT. The encoded protein is CASSWDRGSGELFF.

V gene TRBV19 combines with J gene TRBJ2-5, with TRBD2 matching over 9 bases. The ends lost 3 bases at V and 3 bases at J; junction bases unmatched: 2. The CDR3 is made up of 14 amino acids. Germline V gene sequence: CDR1 LNHDA, CDR2 SQIVND (reference sequence). The CDR3 sequence is CASSMASGKETQYF. The CDR3 DNA reads as TGTGCCAGTAGTATGGCTAGCGGGAAAGAGACCCAGTACTTC.

The chain links TRBV28 to TRBJ1-2; perhaps TRBD1 as D (5 bases). With 3 bases removed from V and 7 bases from J, the gap between germline ends came to 12 bases. CDR1 is MDHEN, CDR2 SYDVKM, per germline. The CDR3 extends over 13 amino acids. This chain's CDR3 is CASSFGRQGGYTF. CDR3 nucleotides: TGTGCCAGCAGTTTCGGGCGGCAGGGTGGCTACACCTTC.